This TCR beta chain was documented in a study of blood T cells in healthy people across ages. The study, taken as a whole, reports: Unsorted PBMCs prevented conclusive naive versus antigen-experienced comparison.

This clonotype was seen many times. What it recognizes is unknown. The CDR3 loop spans 11 amino acids. Trimming pared 4 bases from V and 7 bases from J, leaving 7 bases between. Then a second PCR, running roughly 7 to 11 cycles, was carried out with a sample-barcoded 5' primer and a J-beta primer mix. TCRdb re-called the 5' RACE reads with MiXCR, one entry per CDR3 protein. Seen here are over 500,000 distinct CDR3 sequences, 52% observed once, and the top ten hold 13%. Donation came from healthy Caucasian individuals in Russia who were aged roughly 6 to 95. Per individual sample, total RNA of at least 5 micrograms was extracted.

The source is a woman older than 75 in good health. Specimen: blood. The rearrangement links TRBV12-3 or TRBV12-4 to TRBJ1-1; D gene ambiguous. The DNA of the CDR3 is TGTGCCAGCAGTTCGGTAGTTGAAGCTTTCTTT. Its protein is CASSSVVEAFF.